Following are 16 T cell receptor beta chains from one sample sequenced in a study of T-cell memory formation after mild COVID-19. MiXCR was run by TCRdb on the 5' RACE reads, yielding one entry per CDR3 protein. The data hold about 180,000 distinct CDR3 sequences, with around 18% observed a single time. Sequenced input: PBMCs or a T cell subset sorted from them (not recorded which). These receptors came from a man aged 18 to 29 who had mild COVID-19 (a few samples of this study predate the infection). Cell type and time point are not known.

This clonotype turned up a few times. V is TRBV4-1 and J is TRBJ2-3; 8 positions match TRBD1. V was clipped by 4 bases and J by 7 bases; unmatched bases: 10. The CDR3 has 15 amino acids. From germline, CDR1 is MGHRA and CDR2 YSYEKL. The CDR3 sequence is CASSLMTGERNTQYF. CDR3 in DNA: TGCGCCAGCAGCCTGATGACAGGGGAAAGAAATACGCAGTATTTT.

This clonotype has just a few counts. The rearrangement links TRBV7-9 to TRBJ1-2; 11 nucleotides align to TRBD1. Germline-derived CDR1 and CDR2 are SEHNR and FQNEAQ (reference sequence). The CDR3 spans 16 residues. V shed 4 bases, J shed 2 bases, and the junction held 6 bases outside the gene matches. Written as DNA, the CDR3 is TGTGCCAGCAGCTATCGGGACAGGGGGTTCAACTATGGCTACACCTTC. Protein sequence: CASSYRDRGFNYGYTF.

The chain combines TRBV5-1 with TRBJ2-3; possibly TRBD2 for D (5 bases). Deletions cut 4 bases from V and 4 bases from J, with 10 bases between. Germline V lookup: CDR1 SGHRS, CDR2 YFSETQ. The CDR3 spans 13 residues. CDR3 sequence (DNA): TGCGCCAGCAGCACTCTAGCCGCAGATACGCAGTATTTT. Protein product: CASSTLAADTQYF.

The J gene is TRBJ1-1, the V gene TRBV20-1; D remains ambiguous. Germline lookup yields CDR1 DFQATT and CDR2 SNEGSKA (reference sequence). The CDR3 contains 14 residues. V was shortened by 0 bases and J by 0 bases, with 8 bases between the two germline ends. CDR3 sequence reads: CSARDPTVNTEAFF. The CDR3 DNA reads as TGCAGTGCTAGAGATCCCACGGTGAACACTGAAGCTTTCTTT.

The chain combines TRBV5-1 with TRBJ1-1, with a possible D match to TRBD1 (6 bases). The CDR3 runs to 14 residues. Per the germline V gene, CDR1 is SGHRS and CDR2 is YFSETQ. V shed 6 bases and J shed 5 bases, with 17 bases lying between them. CDR3 in amino acids: CASTGGGWGTEAFF. As DNA, the CDR3 is TGCGCCAGCACCGGGGGGGGCTGGGGGACTGAAGCTTTCTTT.

This clonotype was detected ten times or more. V is TRBV5-1 and J is TRBJ2-1; D unclear. V gave up 4 bases and J gave up 0 bases, with 11 bases separating them. From germline, CDR1 is SGHRS and CDR2 YFSETQ. This CDR3 comprises 15 residues. The CDR3 region is CASSRIRVSYNEQFF. CDR3 DNA: TGCGCCAGCAGCCGTATACGAGTCTCCTACAATGAGCAGTTCTTC. The whole variable domain, remainder taken from reference TRBV5-1 and TRBJ2-1, is KAGVTQTPRYLIKTRGQQVTLSCSPISGHRSVSWYQQTPGQGLQFLFEYFSETQRNKGNFPGRFSGRQFSNSRSEMNVSTLELGDSALYLCASSRIRVSYNEQFFGPGTRLTVL.

A few counts support this clonotype. The J gene is TRBJ1-1, the V gene TRBV4-3; 7 bases fit TRBD1. Per germline, CDR1 LGHNA and CDR2 YSLEER. V dropped 2 bases and J dropped 8; count of bases not matched to a gene: 5. CDR3 length: 13 residues. CDR3 residues: CASSQQTGQEAFF. CDR3 bases: TGCGCCAGCAGCCAACAGACAGGGCAGGAAGCTTTCTTT.

This clonotype was recorded only once. This chain connects TRBV15 to TRBJ1-2; 9 nucleotides line up with TRBD1. CDR1 and CDR2 (germline): LNHNV, YYDKDF (reference sequence). V was clipped by 3 bases and J by 5 bases; unmatched bases: 10. CDR3 length: 16 amino acids. The CDR3 DNA reads TGTGCCACCAGCAGTACCGGGACAGGGACCCTTTATGGCTACACCTTC. This sequence encodes CATSSTGTGTLYGYTF.

This clonotype was counted a few times. V is TRBV11-2 and J is TRBJ1-1, with D perhaps matching TRBD1 (5 bases). This CDR3 has 12 residues. Germline lookup yields CDR1 SGHAT and CDR2 FQNNGV. Trimming removed 0 bases from V and 14 bases from J, with 13 bases in between. CDR3 in amino acids: CASSLDRDRTFF. The CDR3 DNA follows: TGTGCCAGCAGCTTAGATCGAGACAGAACCTTCTTT.

Only a few counts were recorded for this clonotype. The V call is TRBV7-3, the J call TRBJ2-3, with 10 positions matching TRBD1. CDR1 SGHTA and CDR2 FQGTGA come from the germline V gene. The CDR3 totals 14 residues. The V gene end was trimmed by 3 bases and the J gene end by 6 bases; junction bases not matched to a gene: 3. In DNA form, the CDR3 reads TGTGCCAGCAGCTTTGGGACAGGGGAGGATACGCAGTATTTT. It translates to CASSFGTGEDTQYF.

This clonotype was found a few times. V and J are TRBV18 and TRBJ2-2; TRBD2 aligns across 13 bases. V was clipped by 2 bases and J by 2 bases; unmatched bases: 5. Germline V gene data show CDR1 as KGHSH and CDR2 as LQKENI. The length of the CDR3 is 18 residues. The DNA for the CDR3 is TGTGCCAGCTCACCAAGGACTAGCGGGGGCGGAAACACCGGGGAGCTGTTTTTT. Amino acids: CASSPRTSGGGNTGELFF.

This rearrangement joins TRBV7-2 to TRBJ2-7; TRBD1 matches 7 bases. V shed 6 bases, J shed 7 bases, and the junction held 9 bases outside the gene matches. CDR3 length: 13 residues. The germline V gene encodes CDR1 SGHTA and CDR2 FQGNSA. Written as DNA, the CDR3 is TGTGCCAGCAGTTTGACAGGGCTTTTGGAGCAGTACTTC. It specifies CASSLTGLLEQYF.

This clonotype was recorded a few times. The chain couples TRBV6-6 to TRBJ1-2; a possible D gene is TRBD1 (5 bases). CDR1 MNHNY and CDR2 SVGAGI come from the germline V gene (reference sequence). The V and J ends lost 2 bases and 6 bases respectively, with 10 bases between them. This CDR3 comprises 13 residues. CDR3 in amino acids: CASSYLGDHGYTF. In DNA form, the CDR3 reads TGTGCCAGCAGTTACCTGGGGGATCATGGCTACACCTTC.

The CDR3 here is CASSLTGWGTEAFF. The DNA of the CDR3 is TGTGCCAGCAGTTTAACAGGGTGGGGGACCGAAGCTTTCTTT. This chain links TRBV12-3 or TRBV12-4 with TRBJ1-1; weak D call: TRBD1 (6 bases). Trimming removed 2 bases at V and 8 bases at J, with 15 bases between. The CDR3 has 14 residues.

Ten or more counts support this clonotype. The chain couples TRBV20-1 to TRBJ2-3; D is possibly TRBD1 (6 bases). Trimming removed 2 bases at V and 4 bases at J, with 10 bases between. This CDR3 has 13 amino acids. CDR1 is DFQATT, CDR2 SNEGSKA, per germline (reference sequence). In nucleotides, the CDR3 is TGCAGTGCTAGACAGGGGAGCCCAGATACGCAGTATTTT. It yields the protein CSARQGSPDTQYF.

V usage is TRBV21-1 and J usage is TRBJ1-6; TRBD1, the table's D call, lacks a check against the DNA. TRBV21-1 is classified as a pseudogene. This CDR3 comprises 19 residues. CDR3 nucleotides: TGTGCCAGCAGCAAAGTGGGGGACAGGGCGAGCTCCTATAATTCACCCCTCCACTTT. This encodes CASSKVGDRASSYNSPLHF.